The 27 T cell receptor beta chains listed next were all sequenced from one sample in a study of cytomegalovirus exposure and HLA in healthy donors. A multiplex PCR was run with 60 Vbeta primers and 13 Jbeta primers. Some clones are missing from TCRdb's copy, which holds only in-frame ones; the method was immunoSEQ multiplex PCR. The table has 150,000 or so clones, approximately 81% seen once; the top ten hold roughly 2.3%. Sample: PBMCs. All receptors come from a woman between 18 and 30 years old in good health and CMV-seronegative.

Concerning this clone itself: Other DNA sequences in this sample translate to the same CDR3. The chain links TRBV7-2 to TRBJ1-2; TRBD1 agrees at 7 bases. The junction had 15 bases not matched to a gene; V was cut back by 5 bases and J by 6 bases. Germline V gives CDR1 SGHTA, CDR2 FQGNSA. CDR3 length: 16 residues. The CDR3 DNA reads as TGTGCCAGCAGCCATGAGTACTGGACAGGTCGTCATGGCTACACCTTC. The encoded protein is CASSHEYWTGRHGYTF.

In this sample, this clone turned up once. The chain is built from TRBV7-9 and TRBJ1-4; 7 bases align to TRBD1. There are 14 residues in the CDR3. Germline-derived CDR1 and CDR2 are SEHNR and FQNEAQ (reference sequence). Trimming removed 3 bases from V and 4 bases from J; junction bases left unmatched: 2. In DNA form, the CDR3 reads TGTGCCAGCAGCTTGACAGGGAATAATGAAAAACTGTTTTTT. Translation gives CASSLTGNNEKLFF.

V usage is TRBV19 and J usage is TRBJ2-7; 7 bases line up with TRBD2. V was pared by 7 bases and J by 3 bases, with 6 bases of the junction left unmatched. Germline V CDR1 and CDR2: LNHDA, SQIVND (reference sequence). The CDR3 is 13 residues long. CDR3 sequence (DNA): TGTGCCAGTAAAGCGGCGGGGGACTACGAGCAGTACTTC. Translation: CASKAAGDYEQYF.

This sequence joins TRBV5-4 and TRBJ2-5, with 7 nucleotides matching TRBD2. With V trimmed by 4 bases and J by 3 bases, 9 bases remained unmatched. CDR3 size: 15 residues. Germline CDR1 SGHNT, CDR2 YYREEE (reference sequence). The CDR3 DNA sequence: TGTGCCAGCAGCCCTGCCGGGACTACAGAAGAGACCCAGTACTTC. Translation: CASSPAGTTEETQYF.

The chain recombines TRBV27 with TRBJ2-1, with no clear D. The CDR3 consists of 12 residues. V lost 6 bases and J 5 bases, leaving 8 bases between the germline ends. Germline V lookup: CDR1 MNHEY, CDR2 SMNVEV (reference sequence). The chain's CDR3 is CASSTLDNEQFF. The DNA for the CDR3 is TGTGCCAGCAGCACCCTAGACAATGAGCAGTTCTTC.

The chain joins TRBV11-2 to TRBJ1-6; 8 nucleotides agree with TRBD1. CDR1 and CDR2 from the germline V gene are SGHAT and FQNNGV. The CDR3 totals 16 residues. V was clipped by 3 bases and J by 9 bases; unmatched bases: 10. CDR3 loop: CASSFRTGQAGSPLHF. In nucleotides, the CDR3 is TGTGCCAGCAGCTTTAGGACAGGGCAGGCGGGTTCACCCCTCCACTTT.

This chain connects TRBV7-6 to TRBJ2-7; D might be TRBD2 (8 bases). This CDR3 comprises 16 residues. Trimming took off 5 bases at V and 7 bases at J, with 24 bases between the two ends. Per the germline V gene, CDR1 is SGHVS and CDR2 is FNYEAQ. The CDR3 reads CASSQGDSGGPREQYF. The CDR3 nucleotides are TGTGCCAGCAGCCAAGGGGACAGCGGGGGCCCTAGGGAGCAGTACTTC.

The chain uses TRBV7-9 and TRBJ2-2; TRBD2 is a possible D gene (5 bases). Germline V gene sequence: CDR1 SEHNR, CDR2 FQNEAQ (reference sequence). This CDR3 contains 17 residues. V lost 1 base, J lost 5 bases, and 17 bases lay in between. This chain's CDR3 is CASSLGPGLPGTGELFF. The CDR3 DNA sequence: TGTGCCAGCAGCTTAGGCCCCGGGCTCCCGGGAACCGGGGAGCTGTTTTTT.

This clone was observed a single time. This chain connects TRBV7-2 to TRBJ2-5; 13 bases line up with TRBD2. Germline V CDR1 and CDR2: SGHTA, FQGNSA. The CDR3 length is 18 residues. V shed 4 bases and J 1 base; nucleotides not matched to a gene: 9. In nucleotides, the CDR3 is TGTGCCAGCAGCTCCCGGCGGGGGACTAGCGGGACCCAAGAGACCCAGTACTTC. Its translation: CASSSRRGTSGTQETQYF. Looking up the rest from reference TRBV7-2 and TRBJ2-5 gives the full variable domain: GAGVSQSPSNKVTEKGKDVELRCDPISGHTALYWYRQSLGQGLEFLIYFQGNSAPDKSGLPSDRFSAERTGGSVSTLTIQRTQQEDSAVYLCASSSRRGTSGTQETQYFGPGTRLLVL.

This clone was seen only once. Here the CDR3 DNA reads TGCACCAGCAGCCAAGATCCGCCTAAGAGGGCTTTCTTT. Amino acids: CTSSQDPPKRAFF. This sequence joins TRBV1 and TRBJ1-1. TRBV1 constitutes a pseudogene. The CDR3 is 13 residues long.

The rearrangement uses TRBV6-5 and TRBJ2-5; D is perhaps TRBD2 (6 bases). The J call could be wrong; TRBJ2-7 is a better fit for the DNA end. CDR3 length: 13 residues. Germline V gives CDR1 MNHEY, CDR2 SVGAGI. The CDR3 sequence: CASRYMEGSEQYF. CDR3 bases: TGTGCCAGCAGGTACATGGAGGGCTCCGAGCAGTACTTC.

The V call is TRBV11-2, the J call TRBJ2-7; 7 bases are a match to TRBD1. The length of the CDR3 is 14 residues. The V gene end was trimmed by 7 bases and the J gene end by 0 bases; junction bases not matched to a gene: 6. Germline values: CDR1 SGHAT, CDR2 FQNNGV. The CDR3 sequence: CASKAQGTSYEQYF. In DNA, the CDR3 is TGTGCCAGCAAGGCACAGGGGACCTCCTACGAGCAGTACTTC.

The gene calls are TRBV28 and TRBJ2-5, with TRBD2 identical over 8 bases. V lost 5 bases and J lost 4; bases outside the gene matches: 3. CDR3 size: 13 residues. The germline gives CDR1 MDHEN, CDR2 SYDVKM. CDR3 sequence reads: CASSLGTRETQYF. The CDR3 region has the DNA TGTGCCAGCAGTCTGGGGACTAGAGAGACCCAGTACTTC.

The V gene is TRBV28, the J gene TRBJ1-2; 8 bases line up with TRBD1. CDR1 is MDHEN and CDR2 is SYDVKM in the germline V gene. CDR3 length: 15 residues. Trimming at V came to 4 bases and at J to 4 bases, leaving 8 bases not matched to a gene. The CDR3, as DNA: TGTGCCAGCAGTTGGACAGGGAAGAGGAGCTATGGCTACACCTTC. Protein sequence: CASSWTGKRSYGYTF.

This clone was recorded once. The V gene is TRBV5-4, the J gene TRBJ2-2, with D possibly being TRBD1 (5 bases). There are 15 residues in the CDR3. In germline, CDR1 is SGHNT, CDR2 YYREEE (reference sequence). V was pared by 4 bases and J by 5 bases, with 15 bases between. The CDR3 coding sequence is TGTGCCAGCAGCCGTGGTGGACAAAAGACCGGGGAGCTGTTTTTT. Translating gives CASSRGGQKTGELFF.

The J gene is TRBJ2-1, the V gene TRBV5-6; D gene ambiguous. The CDR3 runs to 16 residues. V shed 4 bases and J shed 6 bases, with 20 bases lying between them. Germline V gene data show CDR1 as SGHDT and CDR2 as YYEEEE. The CDR3 DNA reads as TGTGCCAGCAGCGACGCTCTGGCAGGATGGGCCAATGAGCAGTTCTTC. Its translation is CASSDALAGWANEQFF. The full variable domain, its missing parts supplied by reference TRBV5-6 and TRBJ2-1, is DAGVTQSPTHLIKTRGQQVTLRCSPKSGHDTVSWYQQALGQGPQFIFQYYEEEERQRGNFPDRFSGHQFPNYSSELNVNALLLGDSALYLCASSDALAGWANEQFFGPGTRLTVL.

J is TRBJ2-4 and V is TRBV15; D possibly corresponds to TRBD1 (6 bases). This CDR3 is 14 amino acids long. The ends were cut back, 1 base at V and 7 bases at J, with 11 bases in the middle. Germline V gene data show CDR1 as LNHNV and CDR2 as YYDKDF (reference sequence). The CDR3, as DNA: TGTGCCACCAGCAGAGGGACAGCGCCCAACATTCAGTACTTC. Its protein is CATSRGTAPNIQYF.

The V call is TRBV7-2, the J call TRBJ2-1; 7 bases are shared with TRBD2. This CDR3 comprises 14 residues. Germline lookup yields CDR1 SGHTA and CDR2 FQGNSA. The V segment lost 5 bases and the J segment 8 bases; nucleotides outside the gene matches: 9. The CDR3 is CASSPITGGYEQFF. The CDR3 DNA reads as TGTGCCAGCAGCCCCATAACGGGAGGATATGAGCAGTTCTTC.

The chain is built from TRBV27 and TRBJ2-7; D is perhaps TRBD1 (7 bases). This CDR3 spans 14 amino acids. Trimming took 0 bases from V and 10 from J, leaving 16 bases between them. Looked up from germline, CDR1 is MNHEY and CDR2 is SMNVEV (reference sequence). The CDR3 spells CASSLSQGGVEQYF. In DNA form, the CDR3 reads TGTGCCAGCAGTTTATCCCAGGGGGGCGTTGAACAGTACTTC.

The rearrangement joins TRBV4-1 to TRBJ2-2, with a tentative D call TRBD1 (6 bases). The germline V gene has CDR1 MGHRA and CDR2 YSYEKL. Trimming removed 4 bases at V and 4 bases at J, with 10 bases between. There are 14 residues in the CDR3. The CDR3: CASSPLTGTGELFF. CDR3 DNA: TGCGCCAGCAGCCCGCTGACAGGCACCGGGGAGCTGTTTTTT.

As for this clone: Additional DNA sequences in this sample encode the identical CDR3. The rearrangement joins TRBV28 to TRBJ1-2; the D gene is possibly TRBD1 (5 bases). The germline V and J ends were trimmed by 2 bases and 1 base, with 14 bases remaining between them. This CDR3 spans 16 amino acids. Germline values: CDR1 MDHEN, CDR2 SYDVKM. As DNA, the CDR3 is TGTGCCAGCAGTTTAGGCAGGGTGGAATTTAACTATGGCTACACCTTC. It encodes CASSLGRVEFNYGYTF.

In DNA, the CDR3 is TGTGCCAGCAGTGAAGCCCCCCGGGGTAACCAGCCCCAGCATTTT. Translating gives CASSEAPRGNQPQHF. The J gene is TRBJ1-5, the V gene TRBV2; unclear D gene. CDR1 and CDR2 (germline): SNHLY, FYNNEI. V shed 0 bases and J shed 7 bases, with 13 bases lying between them. The CDR3 has 15 amino acids.

The V gene is TRBV29-1, the J gene TRBJ1-1; D is uncertain. The CDR3 has 11 amino acids. Germline values: CDR1 SQVTM, CDR2 ANQGSEA. Trimming stripped 6 bases from V and 3 bases from J, with 8 bases between. Here the CDR3 DNA reads TGCAGCGTAAACAGATACACTGAAGCTTTCTTT. Amino acids: CSVNRYTEAFF.

About this clone itself: One end of the junction varies from germline; a read error may be responsible. The gene calls are TRBV28 and TRBJ2-7, with 11 bases lining up with TRBD2. Germline values: CDR1 MDHEN, CDR2 SYDVKM. The CDR3 consists of 15 residues. The CDR3 protein is CASSGRLLAGAAAFF. The DNA of the CDR3 is TGTGCCAGCAGTGGGCGGCTACTAGCGGGGGCGGCGGCTTTCTTC.

This clone has a single count. V is TRBV2 and J is TRBJ2-5, with D possibly TRBD2 on 5 matching bases. V was trimmed by 7 bases and J by 5 bases, leaving 14 bases between them. The CDR3 totals 13 residues. The V gene's germline CDR1 is SNHLY and CDR2 FYNNEI. The CDR3 loop reads CASMLNQRETQYF. DNA of the CDR3: TGTGCCAGCATGCTAAACCAGCGGGAGACCCAGTACTTC.

This clone was seen just once. The V and J genes are TRBV6-5 and TRBJ2-5; 11 bases match TRBD1. TRBJ2-7 explains the end of the DNA better; the J call may be wrong. Germline CDR1 and CDR2: MNHEY and SVGAGI. The CDR3 is 14 residues long. The CDR3 region is CASSRGDRGDEQYF. The CDR3 DNA follows: TGTGCCAGCAGCCGGGGGGACAGGGGGGACGAGCAGTACTTC.

The chain combines TRBV19 with TRBJ1-1, with unresolved D. The CDR3 covers 12 residues. V lost 5 bases to trimming and J lost 0 bases, with 4 bases between them. Germline V gene data show CDR1 as LNHDA and CDR2 as SQIVND (reference sequence). As DNA, the CDR3 is TGTGCCAGTAGTGGCCTGAACACTGAAGCTTTCTTT. It translates to CASSGLNTEAFF.